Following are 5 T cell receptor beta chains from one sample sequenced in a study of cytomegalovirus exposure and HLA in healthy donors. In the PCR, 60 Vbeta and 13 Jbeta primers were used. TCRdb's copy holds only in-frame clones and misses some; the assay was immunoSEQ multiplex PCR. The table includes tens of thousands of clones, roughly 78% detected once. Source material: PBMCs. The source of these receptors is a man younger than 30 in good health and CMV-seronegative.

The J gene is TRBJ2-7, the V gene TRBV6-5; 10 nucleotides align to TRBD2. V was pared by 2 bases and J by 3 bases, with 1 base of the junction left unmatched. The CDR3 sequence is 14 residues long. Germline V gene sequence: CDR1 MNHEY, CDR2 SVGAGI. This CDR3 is CASSYSGRDYEQYF. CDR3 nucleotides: TGTGCCAGCAGTTACAGCGGGAGGGACTACGAGCAGTACTTC.

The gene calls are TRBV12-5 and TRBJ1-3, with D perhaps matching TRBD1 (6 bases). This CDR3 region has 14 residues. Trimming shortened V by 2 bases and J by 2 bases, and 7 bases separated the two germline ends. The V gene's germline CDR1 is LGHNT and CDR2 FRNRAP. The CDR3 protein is CASGLSGAGNTIYF. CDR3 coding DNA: TGTGCTAGTGGTTTGTCAGGGGCTGGAAACACCATATATTTT.

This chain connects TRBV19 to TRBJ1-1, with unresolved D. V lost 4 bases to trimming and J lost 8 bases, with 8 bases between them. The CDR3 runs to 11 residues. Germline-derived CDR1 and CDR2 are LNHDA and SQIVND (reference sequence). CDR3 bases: TGTGCCAGTAGTAGGGGAGCAGAAGCTTTCTTT. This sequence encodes CASSRGAEAFF.

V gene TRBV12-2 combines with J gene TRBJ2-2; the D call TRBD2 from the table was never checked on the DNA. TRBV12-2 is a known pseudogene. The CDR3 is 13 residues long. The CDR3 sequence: CASRIRGTGELFF. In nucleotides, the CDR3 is TGTGCAAGTCGCATCCGAGGAACCGGGGAGCTGTTTTTT.

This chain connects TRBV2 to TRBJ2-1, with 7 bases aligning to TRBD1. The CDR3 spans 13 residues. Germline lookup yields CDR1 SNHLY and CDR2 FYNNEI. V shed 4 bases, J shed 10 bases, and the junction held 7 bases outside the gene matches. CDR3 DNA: TGTGCCAGCAGTGGGTTCCCCAGGGGGGAGCAGTTCTTC. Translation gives CASSGFPRGEQFF.